Included here is one TCR beta chain sequence, with context. Its antigen is undetermined. This entry belongs to a study of long-term antiretroviral therapy in people with HIV. Study context: The earliest samples came about a decade before the 2015 immediate-ART recommendation.

Trimming removed 0 bases from V and 8 bases from J; junction bases left unmatched: 5. Germline assignment: CDR1 MNHEY and CDR2 SVGAGI. The CDR3 spans 15 residues. With survey level as its setting, the immunoSEQ assay was v3.0. Sequencing was intended to reach about 35,000-50,000 T-cell genomes per sample. Sequenced by immunoSEQ multiplex PCR; TCRdb stores in-frame clones only, minus some. The sample records 25,000 to 35,000 clones, 65% to 85% being singletons. Notes on the study in general: After ART, diversity increased yet remained lower than transplant donor controls.

This chain uses TRBV6-5 with TRBJ1-4, with TRBD1 matching over 8 bases. This TCR came from a man aged 30 to 39 with HIV. This material consisted of unsorted PBMCs, taken about 2.7 years after starting antiretroviral therapy. The CDR3 sequence: CASSYSGRGREKLFF. The DNA for the CDR3 is TGTGCCAGCAGTTACTCGGGCAGGGGGCGGGAAAAACTGTTTTTT.